This T cell receptor (beta chain) emerged from a study of T cells in Graves' hyperthyroidism and ophthalmopathy. Whole-study context: Peripheral blood draws took place at initial diagnosis, ahead of any treatment.

This CDR3 is built from 18 residues. The germline CDR1 and CDR2 sequences are SEHNR and FQNEAQ (reference sequence). V dropped 5 bases and J dropped 1; count of bases not matched to a gene: 13. This clonotype came up a few times. Clinical symptoms, serum thyroxine, TRAb, thyroid ultrasound and orbital computed tomography established diagnosis. PBMCs were obtained from 10 ml fresh peripheral blood. The CDR3 regions of TCR beta were amplified from RNA transcripts. Carried out on the TCR CDR3, a first-round RT-PCR used the HTBI primer set. Each CDR3 protein is one row after TCRdb ran MiXCR on the multiplex PCR reads. The sample holds around 560,000 distinct CDR3 sequences, 16% seen once.

Source material: blood. The chain is built from TRBV7-9 and TRBJ2-2; 7 bases agree with TRBD1. The TCR comes from a woman in her late teens or twenties with Graves' hyperthyroidism. CDR3 DNA sequence: TGTGCCAGCAGCACCCGACAGGGTTCGGGCTTGAACACCGGGGAGCTGTTTTTT. It specifies CASSTRQGSGLNTGELFF.